This TCR beta chain was retrieved from a study of cytomegalovirus exposure and HLA in healthy donors. Though nominally healthy at sampling, donors likely had unrecorded immune exposures. The PCR made use of 60 Vbeta and 13 Jbeta primers. Libraries were prepared by immunoSEQ multiplex PCR; TCRdb keeps only in-frame clonotypes and omits some of them. The sample yields 150,000 to 200,000 clones, 65% to 85% seen once. V was trimmed by 5 bases and J by 3 bases, leaving 17 bases between them. CDR3 length equals 15 residues. CDR1 and CDR2 from the germline V gene are SGHAT and FQNNGV. The sequencing sample was made of PBMCs. The TCR originated in a man aged 35-49 years in good health and CMV-seropositive. This chain links TRBV11-2 with TRBJ2-7, with TRBD2 as a possible D gene (6 bases). CDR3 sequence reads: CASSLGRGWGYEQYF. Here the CDR3 DNA reads TGTGCCAGCAGCCTAGGGCGGGGTTGGGGCTACGAGCAGTACTTC.